This T cell receptor (beta chain) was sequenced in a study of beta chain features in type 1 diabetes. Findings and caveats of the study: cDNA-based reads could over-represent cells with high TCR expression. Compared with healthy donors, patients appeared to share more similar naive, central memory and regulatory TCRB repertoires.

With respect to this clone: The target antigen is unknown. The same CDR3 arises from other DNA sequences in this sample as well.

This CDR3 comprises 17 residues. The ends were cut back, 2 bases at V and 3 bases at J, with 15 bases in the middle. Germline V gene sequence: CDR1 SGHDT, CDR2 YYEEEE. All of the isolated RNA was reverse transcribed, so expressed TCRB transcripts were sequenced. Here immunoSEQ multiplex PCR was the method, and the copy in TCRdb shows in-frame clones only, minus some. Among about 130,000 clones listed, about 8.7% were seen once. CD4+ naive, central memory, regulatory and stem cell-like memory cells were sorted via CD45RO/CCR7/CD25/CD127/CD95/CD27. Sort purity for all populations was recorded as exceeding 98%.

The gene calls are TRBV5-6 and TRBJ1-6, with D perhaps TRBD1 (6 bases). The sample taken for sequencing was central memory CD4+ T cells from blood. This TCR was recovered from a man between 18 and 29 years old in good health. The CDR3 bases are TGTGCCAGCAGCTTTTCGGTCAGGGGCGTCTATAATTCACCCCTCCACTTT. It encodes CASSFSVRGVYNSPLHF.